The 2 T cell receptor beta chains presented below share a single source sample, sequenced in a study of T-cell reconstitution after alpha-beta-depleted transplantation in children. A library of TCRbeta sequences, prepared with unique molecular identifiers, was generated. TCRdb used MiXCR to reprocess the PCR reads, holding one entry per CDR3 protein. The repertoire has hundreds of thousands of distinct CDR3 sequences, around 9.6% of them found once; the top ten carry over 5%. The sequenced sample was PBMCs from the stem cell graft donor, obtained from the stem cell graft. The receptors derive from a human donor who donated a stem cell graft to a child with acute lymphoblastic leukemia.

This clonotype was observed a handful of times. The V and J genes are TRBV24-1 and TRBJ1-1; D is unclear. V lost 7 bases to trimming and J lost 4 bases, with 12 bases between them. CDR1 is KGHDR, CDR2 SFDVKD, per germline. This CDR3 is built from 13 residues. DNA for the CDR3: TGTGCCACCAGGGAGGACGGCTTCACTGAAGCTTTCTTT. Its translation: CATREDGFTEAFF.

This clonotype was seen a handful of times. This sequence joins TRBV7-9 and TRBJ2-1; D is unclear. Germline V lookup: CDR1 SEHNR, CDR2 FQNEAQ (reference sequence). The CDR3 consists of 11 residues. The V and J ends lost 5 bases and 16 bases respectively, with 15 bases between them. The CDR3 protein is CASSTDKAKFF. DNA for the CDR3: TGTGCCAGCAGCACTGACAAGGCGAAATTCTTC.